The clone carrying this TCR beta chain was detected once. The antigen is unknown. There are 18 residues in the CDR3. The germline V gene has CDR1 SGHTA and CDR2 FQGNSA. V shed 5 bases and J 5 bases; nucleotides not matched to a gene: 19. This sample was included in a study of PD-1 blockade in classical Hodgkin lymphoma. Study-level points and caveats: Although disease activity or prior therapy may be involved, causes of the repertoire differences remain undefined. Baseline TCR diversity was reportedly lower in newly diagnosed patients than healthy donors. The diversity seen at baseline in complete responders resembled that of newly diagnosed patients. Only CD4+ TCR diversity, not CD8+, had risen significantly by C4D1.

Exposure to brentuximab vedotin varied, and each patient had relapsed following autologous stem cell transplantation. Magnetic negative selection of thawed PBMCs was the method by which CD4+ T cells were purified. Libraries were prepared by immunoSEQ multiplex PCR; TCRdb keeps only in-frame clonotypes and omits some of them. The sample lists more than 25,000 clones, less than 90% occurring once. The sequence was collected from a human donor with classical Hodgkin lymphoma. The chain recombines TRBV7-2 with TRBJ2-3; 7 bases fit TRBD2. Specimen: CD4+ T cells from blood, collected at baseline. The DNA of the CDR3 is TGTGCCAGCAGCGCCGGCGGCGAGCGGGACCCGAGGGGAGATACGCAGTATTTT. It translates to CASSAGGERDPRGDTQYF. The variable domain in full, completed from reference TRBV7-2 and TRBJ2-3, reads GAGVSQSPSNKVTEKGKDVELRCDPISGHTALYWYRQSLGQGLEFLIYFQGNSAPDKSGLPSDRFSAERTGGSVSTLTIQRTQQEDSAVYLCASSAGGERDPRGDTQYFGPGTRLTVL.